The 19 T cell receptor beta chains given below trace back to one sample, sequenced in a study of T cells in localized non-small cell lung cancer. Generated by immunoSEQ multiplex PCR, the TCRdb table keeps only in-frame clones and is missing some. The sample consists of 25,000 to 35,000 clones, 92% of them appearing once. This specimen was peripheral blood, taken before any cancer treatment. Receptor source: a female donor over 55 with stage I lung adenocarcinoma.

The CDR3 DNA reads TGTGCCAGCAGCTTAGGGACCGGGGAGCTGTTTTTT. Protein: CASSLGTGELFF. The rearrangement uses TRBV7-8 and TRBJ2-2; no firm D call. Trimming shortened V by 1 base and J by 5 bases, and 2 bases separated the two germline ends. The CDR3 extends over 12 amino acids. CDR1 SGHVS and CDR2 FQNEAQ come from the germline V gene.

The chain combines TRBV30 with TRBJ2-6; unclear D gene. The V end was cut by 4 bases, the J end by 0 bases, with 7 bases between. CDR3 length: 14 residues. Per germline, CDR1 GTSNPN and CDR2 SVGIG (reference sequence). The CDR3 DNA sequence: TGTGCCTGGAACCCGAGCTCTGGGGCCAACGTCCTGACTTTC. Translated, it gives CAWNPSSGANVLTF.

The chain links TRBV7-3 to TRBJ2-1; 11 bases match TRBD1. The germline gives CDR1 SGHTA, CDR2 FQGTGA. Trimming at V came to 1 base and at J to 4 bases, leaving 3 bases not matched to a gene. The CDR3 contains 16 residues. The CDR3 region is CASSLKGTGGYNEQFF. The CDR3 coding sequence is TGTGCCAGCAGCTTAAAGGGGACAGGGGGTTACAATGAGCAGTTCTTC.

CDR3 protein: CASSLLAGGYTDTQYF. CDR3 sequence (DNA): TGTGCCAGCAGCTTGTTGGCGGGCGGGTACACAGATACGCAGTATTTT. The chain couples TRBV5-4 to TRBJ2-3, with D tentatively TRBD2 (5 bases). The germline V gene has CDR1 SGHNT and CDR2 YYREEE (reference sequence). CDR3 length: 16 amino acids. V was pared by 1 base and J by 2 bases, with 14 bases between.

The chain joins TRBV6-5 to TRBJ2-7; 10 bases are shared with TRBD2. CDR1 is MNHEY, CDR2 SVGAGI, per germline. The J segment lost 6 bases and the V segment lost 6 bases, leaving 8 bases of the junction unmatched. CDR3 length equals 14 residues. The chain's CDR3 is CASSRLAGASEQYF. The CDR3 DNA follows: TGTGCCAGCAGCCGGCTAGCGGGGGCGAGCGAGCAGTACTTC.

The chain couples TRBV19 to TRBJ1-1; D is ambiguous. Germline values: CDR1 LNHDA, CDR2 SQIVND (reference sequence). The CDR3 is 11 residues long. V lost 4 bases and J lost 9, with 9 bases in between. CDR3 coding DNA: TGTGCCAGTAGTACCCCGATGAAAGCTTTCTTT. It yields the protein CASSTPMKAFF.

This chain uses TRBV4-3 with TRBJ2-1; 10 bases are a match to TRBD1. CDR3 length: 14 residues. Trimming removed 2 bases from V and 8 bases from J; junction bases left unmatched: 3. Germline assignment: CDR1 LGHNA and CDR2 YSLEER. CDR3 sequence (DNA): TGCGCCAGCAGCCAACGGACAGGGGGGGATGAGCAGTTCTTC. Translated, it gives CASSQRTGGDEQFF.

The chain employs TRBV28 and TRBJ2-5; TRBD2 matches 9 bases. The CDR3 totals 14 residues. Germline V gene lookup returns CDR1 MDHEN and CDR2 SYDVKM. V was clipped by 4 bases and J by 4 bases; unmatched bases: 4. CDR3 DNA: TGTGCCAGCAGTTGGGGTAGCGGGGGAGAGACCCAGTACTTC. This codes for CASSWGSGGETQYF.

The genes are TRBV19 and TRBJ1-5, with TRBD1 matching over 7 bases. The germline gives CDR1 LNHDA, CDR2 SQIVND (reference sequence). The J segment lost 7 bases and the V segment lost 6 bases, leaving 12 bases of the junction unmatched. This CDR3 has 15 amino acids. The DNA of the CDR3 is TGTGCCAGTAGCCAGACAGGGCGGACGGGCCAGCCCCAGCATTTT. Translating gives CASSQTGRTGQPQHF.

Only one count was recorded for this clone. The rearrangement uses TRBV5-5 and TRBJ2-1; 7 nucleotides agree with TRBD1. With 5 bases clipped from V and 4 bases from J, the junction kept 6 bases outside the gene matches. The CDR3 runs to 14 residues. Germline lookup yields CDR1 SGHKS and CDR2 YYEKEE (reference sequence). The CDR3: CASRWDRLYNEQFF. The CDR3 coding sequence is TGTGCCAGCAGGTGGGACAGACTTTACAATGAGCAGTTCTTC.

The V gene is TRBV10-1, the J gene TRBJ1-2; D unresolved. The germline CDR1 and CDR2 sequences are WNHNN and SYGVQD (reference sequence). V lost 5 bases to trimming and J lost 8 bases, with 15 bases between them. The CDR3 covers 13 residues. The CDR3 sequence: CASSPDLPGGYTF. DNA of the CDR3: TGCGCCAGCAGTCCGGACCTTCCGGGGGGCTACACCTTC.

The chain recombines TRBV5-4 with TRBJ2-5; 10 positions match TRBD2. Germline CDR1 reads SGHNT; CDR2 reads YYREEE (reference sequence). V was pared by 2 bases and J by 2 bases, with 6 bases of the junction left unmatched. The CDR3 extends over 16 amino acids. The CDR3 region is CASSFRLLAGQETQYF. CDR3 coding DNA: TGTGCCAGCAGCTTTCGGCTACTAGCGGGGCAAGAGACCCAGTACTTC. The variable domain in full, with the rest retrieved from reference TRBV5-4 and TRBJ2-5, is ETGVTQSPTHLIKTRGQQVTLRCSSQSGHNTVSWYQQALGQGPQFIFQYYREEENGRGNFPPRFSGLQFPNYSSELNVNALELDDSALYLCASSFRLLAGQETQYFGPGTRLLVL.

The chain has TRBV5-1 and TRBJ2-7; D uncertain. CDR3 size: 13 residues. V lost 2 bases, J lost 3 bases, and 9 bases lay in between. CDR1 and CDR2 from the germline V gene are SGHRS and YFSETQ. The CDR3 nucleotides are TGCGCCAGCAGCTTTGGGCTGGGCTACGAGCAGTACTTC. This sequence encodes CASSFGLGYEQYF.

About this clone itself: This same CDR3 is encoded by further DNA sequences in the sample. The V and J genes are TRBV5-1 and TRBJ1-1; maybe TRBD1 (5 bases). The CDR3 length is 14 residues. Germline CDR1 and CDR2: SGHRS and YFSETQ. The V end was cut by 4 bases, the J end by 1 base, with 11 bases between. The CDR3 DNA follows: TGCGCCAGCAGCAGCAGTGGGGGGAACACTGAAGCTTTCTTT. Translated, it gives CASSSSGGNTEAFF.

CDR3 coding DNA: TGCAGCGTGGGGGCCATACGCAATCAGCCCCAGCATTTT. This translates into CSVGAIRNQPQHF. The chain joins TRBV29-1 to TRBJ1-5; D is perhaps TRBD1 (6 bases). V lost 6 bases to trimming and J lost 2 bases, with 11 bases between them. Per germline, CDR1 SQVTM and CDR2 ANQGSEA. This CDR3 comprises 13 residues.

The CDR3 DNA reads TGCGCCAGCAGTGAGGGGGGGGGCCAAGAGACCCAGTACTTC. Amino acids: CASSEGGGQETQYF. The chain carries TRBV10-1 and TRBJ2-5; 7 bases fit TRBD2. V was clipped by 2 bases and J by 1 base; unmatched bases: 1. This CDR3 region has 14 residues. Germline-derived CDR1 and CDR2 are WNHNN and SYGVQD (reference sequence).

This clone was recorded only once. The genes are TRBV18 and TRBJ2-7; 8 bases are shared with TRBD1. The junction had 4 bases not matched to a gene; V was cut back by 3 bases and J by 0 bases. The CDR3 covers 15 residues. The germline V gene encodes CDR1 KGHSH and CDR2 LQKENI. This CDR3 reads CASSPKQGGSYEQYF. In DNA, the CDR3 is TGTGCCAGCTCACCGAAACAGGGGGGCTCCTACGAGCAGTACTTC.

The gene calls are TRBV6-1 and TRBJ1-2; D ambiguous. V was trimmed by 7 bases and J by 0 bases, leaving 9 bases between them. In germline, CDR1 is MNHNS, CDR2 SASEGT. The CDR3 runs 13 residues. The CDR3: CASTAQANYGYTF. DNA of the CDR3: TGTGCCAGCACAGCGCAGGCTAACTATGGCTACACCTTC.

J is TRBJ1-1 and V is TRBV2, with no clear D. V was shortened by 2 bases and J by 8 bases, with 9 bases between the two germline ends. The CDR3 covers 12 residues. Germline loops: CDR1 SNHLY, CDR2 FYNNEI. CDR3 sequence (DNA): TGTGCCAGCAGTGAAACCCCCCCGGAAGCTTTCTTT. This encodes CASSETPPEAFF.